These 10 T cell receptor beta chains were sequenced from one sample in a study of neoadjuvant anti-PD-1 for oral cavity cancer. Time point denoted: after neoadjuvant nivolumab, at surgical resection. Here immunoSEQ multiplex PCR was the method, and the copy in TCRdb shows in-frame clones only, minus some. The sample carries 11,000 to 15,000 clones, 60% to 85% recorded once. The sample consisted of PBMCs, taken after nivolumab (anti-PD-1) treatment. The receptors were gathered from a person aged 35 to 85 with oral cavity squamous cell carcinoma.

This clone was seen only once. The sample contains more than one DNA sequence encoding this CDR3. The V and J genes are TRBV7-9 and TRBJ2-7, with a weak D call TRBD1 (5 bases). The length of the CDR3 is 14 residues. V lost 1 base, J lost 0 bases, and 7 bases lay in between. From germline, CDR1 is SEHNR and CDR2 FQNEAQ (reference sequence). The CDR3 sequence: CASSLEGSSYEQYF. CDR3 coding DNA: TGTGCCAGCAGCTTAGAGGGGTCCTCCTACGAGCAGTACTTC.

The CDR3 coding sequence is TGTGCTAGTGGTTTTCAGGGGACTGAAGCTTTCTTT. It specifies CASGFQGTEAFF. The chain recombines TRBV12-5 with TRBJ1-1, with D possibly being TRBD1 (6 bases). Between the trimmed V and J ends, which lost 3 bases and 5 bases, there was a span of 7 bases. This CDR3 has 12 residues. The germline CDR1 and CDR2 sequences are LGHNT and FRNRAP.

The V and J genes are TRBV27 and TRBJ1-1; D may be TRBD1 (6 bases). Germline CDR1 reads MNHEY; CDR2 reads SMNVEV (reference sequence). Trimming pared 5 bases from V and 4 bases from J, leaving 20 bases between. The CDR3 loop spans 16 amino acids. The DNA of the CDR3 is TGTGCCAGCAGTCTGCGGGCAGGGGTGGGTAGCACTGAAGCTTTCTTT. Translated: CASSLRAGVGSTEAFF.

The chain combines TRBV28 with TRBJ1-5, with TRBD1 matching over 9 bases. CDR3 length equals 14 residues. Germline CDR1 and CDR2: MDHEN and SYDVKM. V trimming: 8 bases; J trimming: 7 bases; junction bases outside the gene matches: 9. CDR3: CASRTGAGKQPQHF. CDR3 nucleotides: TGTGCCAGCCGGACAGGGGCTGGAAAACAGCCCCAGCATTTT.

This clone appeared a few times. The chain links TRBV5-1 to TRBJ2-1; D unresolved. This CDR3 has 13 amino acids. Germline CDR1 SGHRS, CDR2 YFSETQ. V dropped 0 bases and J dropped 6 bases, with 7 bases sitting between them. The CDR3 protein is CASSLERPNEQFF. Here the CDR3 DNA reads TGCGCCAGCAGCTTGGAACGCCCCAATGAGCAGTTCTTC.

V gene TRBV6-5 combines with J gene TRBJ1-2; 8 nucleotides line up with TRBD1. Germline V lookup: CDR1 MNHEY, CDR2 SVGAGI. CDR3 length: 15 residues. The ends lost 0 bases at V and 4 bases at J; junction bases unmatched: 4. The CDR3 sequence is CASSYSGQAPYGYTF. DNA for the CDR3: TGTGCCAGCAGTTACTCGGGACAGGCCCCCTATGGCTACACCTTC.

The V call is TRBV29-1, the J call TRBJ2-1; 9 bases line up with TRBD2. Germline CDR1 and CDR2: SQVTM and ANQGSEA. V gave up 3 bases and J gave up 4 bases; unmatched junction bases: 13. This CDR3 has 17 amino acids. CDR3 sequence (DNA): TGCAGCGTTGAGGGTAGCGGGAGCGGCAATTGGTACAATGAGCAGTTCTTC. Residues: CSVEGSGSGNWYNEQFF.

The J gene is TRBJ2-1, the V gene TRBV21-1; TRBD2 was called by the table and not checked on the DNA. TRBV21-1 is shown as a pseudogene. CDR3 length equals 17 residues. The CDR3 spells CASSKALAGGPYNEQFF. CDR3 nucleotides: TGTGCCAGCAGCAAAGCGCTAGCGGGAGGGCCGTACAATGAGCAGTTCTTC.

CDR3 coding DNA: TGTGCCAGCAGCTTGGCGGGAAATCAGCCCCAGCATTTT. The encoded protein is CASSLAGNQPQHF. The J gene is TRBJ1-5, the V gene TRBV5-8; D gene uncertain. Germline CDR1 reads SGHTS; CDR2 reads YDEGEE. This CDR3 is built from 13 residues. Trimming left V 0 bases short and J 4 bases short, with 5 bases between. Combining the CDR3 with reference TRBV5-8 and TRBJ1-5 gives the whole variable domain EAGVTQSPTHLIKTRGQQATLRCSPISGHTSVYWYQQALGLGLQFLLWYDEGEERNRGNFPPRFSGRQFPNYSSELNVNALELEDSALYLCASSLAGNQPQHFGDGTRLSIL.

The genes are TRBV7-6 and TRBJ2-7; 13 bases map to TRBD2. Looked up from germline, CDR1 is SGHVS and CDR2 is FNYEAQ. CDR3 size: 16 residues. J gave up 6 bases and V 4 bases, and 9 bases lay outside the gene matches. The CDR3 sequence: CASSSGTSGISREQYF. In DNA form, the CDR3 reads TGTGCCAGCAGCTCCGGGACTAGCGGGATCTCCCGCGAGCAGTACTTC.